Described below is a single TCR beta chain sequence and its context. The antigen is undetermined. What was amplified from RNA transcripts were TCR beta CDR3 regions. Initially, a first-round RT-PCR of the TCR CDR3 employed the HTBI primer set. TCRdb fed the multiplex PCR reads into MiXCR, producing one record per CDR3 protein. This sample has approximately 200,000 distinct CDR3 sequences, with 18% found just once. The record originates from a study of T cells in Graves' hyperthyroidism and ophthalmopathy. The diagnoses drew upon clinical symptoms, serum thyroxine and TRAb, thyroid ultrasound and orbital computed tomography. Study-level points and caveats: A model of 13 V-J pairs discriminated ophthalmopathy from stable hyperthyroidism. Onset of ophthalmopathy came a median around 6.5 months after the model predicted it. Most thyroid clonotypes expanded above 0.001 appeared in blood too.

Sequencing was carried out using blood. This clonotype was obtained from a middle-aged man with Graves' hyperthyroidism.

The CDR3 DNA reads as TGTGCCATCAGTGAGTCCGGGGGGACGAACACTGAAGCTTTCTTT. It specifies CAISESGGTNTEAFF. The V call is TRBV10-3, the J call TRBJ1-1, with D possibly TRBD1 on 5 matching bases. The CDR3 is made up of 15 amino acids. V lost 0 bases and J lost 1, with 9 bases in between. CDR1 ENHRY and CDR2 SYGVKD come from the germline V gene.